The sequence of this TCR beta chain was determined in a study of blood T cell repertoires in COVID-19. Study in general: Samples came from the United States, Italy and Spain, spanning acute and convalescent COVID-19. Nucleic acid was either cDNA or gDNA, and it came from T cells, B-cell-depleted T cells, or PBMCs.

Per the original methods: Using reference gene primer amplification, nucleated cell counts were estimated. This table comes from immunoSEQ multiplex PCR, and its TCRdb copy is limited to in-frame clones, with some not included. That table gives V, J and clone size, and the DNA gave D and trimming. This table has more than 250,000 clones, 90% appearing once. Clinical history reported by participants formed the basis on which cohorts were assigned. This receptor was taken from a woman younger than 30 with acute COVID-19. Material for sequencing was PBMCs or T cells enriched from blood (not recorded which).

The CDR3 DNA reads TGTGCCATCAGTCCTGGGACTAGCGGTGGCCACAATGAGCAGTTCTTC. Amino acids: CAISPGTSGGHNEQFF. The V and J genes are TRBV10-3 and TRBJ2-1; TRBD2 agrees at 11 bases. CDR3 length: 16 residues. Trimming took 5 bases from V and 5 from J; bases not matched to a gene: 8. The germline V gene encodes CDR1 ENHRY and CDR2 SYGVKD.